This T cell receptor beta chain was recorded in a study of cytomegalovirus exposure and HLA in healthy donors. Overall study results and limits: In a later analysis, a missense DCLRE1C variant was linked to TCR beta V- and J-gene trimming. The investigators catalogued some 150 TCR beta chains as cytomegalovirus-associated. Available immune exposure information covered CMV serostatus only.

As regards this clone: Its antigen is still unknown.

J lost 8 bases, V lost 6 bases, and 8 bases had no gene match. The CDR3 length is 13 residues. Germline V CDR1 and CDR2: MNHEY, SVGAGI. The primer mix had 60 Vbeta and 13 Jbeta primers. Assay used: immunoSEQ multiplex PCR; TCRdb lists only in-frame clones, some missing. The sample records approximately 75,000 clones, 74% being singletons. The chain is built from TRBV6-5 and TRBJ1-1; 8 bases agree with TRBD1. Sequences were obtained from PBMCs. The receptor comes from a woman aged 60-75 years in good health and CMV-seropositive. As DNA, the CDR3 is TGTGCCAGCAGAAACCAGGGGGCCGGGGAAGCTTTCTTT. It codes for CASRNQGAGEAFF.